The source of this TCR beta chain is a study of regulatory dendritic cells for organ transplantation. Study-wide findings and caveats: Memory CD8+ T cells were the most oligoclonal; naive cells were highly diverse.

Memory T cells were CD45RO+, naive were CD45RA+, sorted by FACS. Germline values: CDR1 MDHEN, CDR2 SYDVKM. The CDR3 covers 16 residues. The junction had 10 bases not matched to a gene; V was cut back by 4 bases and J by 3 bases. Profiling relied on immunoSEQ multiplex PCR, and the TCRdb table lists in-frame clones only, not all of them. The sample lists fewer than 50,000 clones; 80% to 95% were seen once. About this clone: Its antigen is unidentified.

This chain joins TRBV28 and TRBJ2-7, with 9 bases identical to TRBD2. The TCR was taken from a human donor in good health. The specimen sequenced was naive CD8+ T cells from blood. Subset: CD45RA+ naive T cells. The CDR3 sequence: CASSYPPSGGLYEQYF. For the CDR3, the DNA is TGTGCCAGCAGTTACCCTCCGAGCGGGGGGCTCTACGAGCAGTACTTC.